This passage covers 26 T cell receptor beta chains from one sample sequenced in a study of blood T cell repertoires in COVID-19. Profiled with immunoSEQ multiplex PCR; TCRdb holds only in-frame clones, not every one. The sample includes 150,000 to 200,000 clones, approximately 85% of them seen just once. Material for sequencing was peripheral blood. The receptor set was obtained from a man in his fifties or sixties with active or convalescent COVID-19.

This clone was recorded a few times. This chain uses TRBV11-2 with TRBJ2-1, with TRBD2 identical over 8 bases. The CDR3 runs 15 residues. V shed 5 bases, J shed 5 bases, and the junction held 8 bases outside the gene matches. Germline assignment: CDR1 SGHAT and CDR2 FQNNGV. CDR3 DNA sequence: TGTGCCAGCAGCCCCAGCGGGAGTTACCACAATGAGCAGTTCTTC. Translated: CASSPSGSYHNEQFF.

The V call is TRBV3-1 (or the pseudogene TRBV3-2), the J call TRBJ1-5, with D tentatively TRBD1 (5 bases). The germline CDR1 and CDR2 sequences are LGHDT and YNNKEL (reference sequence). CDR3 length equals 13 residues. V lost 4 bases and J lost 6, with 10 bases in between. CDR3 sequence (DNA): TGTGCCAGCAGCCGGGGGGACGGTCAGCCCCAGCATTTT. Its protein is CASSRGDGQPQHF.

CDR3 DNA sequence: TGTGCCAGCAGTGAAGGAGGGGGGGTCCGAGGGGAGCAGTTCTTC. This translates into CASSEGGGVRGEQFF. This chain links TRBV2 with TRBJ2-1; D possibly corresponds to TRBD2 (7 bases). Looked up from germline, CDR1 is SNHLY and CDR2 is FYNNEI. This CDR3 is 15 amino acids long. The germline V and J ends were trimmed by 1 base and 10 bases, with 17 bases remaining between them.

This sequence joins TRBV28 and TRBJ1-1; D is possibly TRBD1 (5 bases). V dropped 4 bases and J dropped 6 bases, with 12 bases sitting between them. There are 13 residues in the CDR3. Germline V gene sequence: CDR1 MDHEN, CDR2 SYDVKM. CDR3 region: CASSSGGGPEAFF. The CDR3 nucleotides are TGTGCCAGCAGTTCCGGGGGGGGTCCTGAAGCTTTCTTT.

This clone was found a few times. V is TRBV28 and J is TRBJ2-3; 7 bases align to TRBD2. The CDR3 length is 15 residues. Per the germline V gene, CDR1 is MDHEN and CDR2 is SYDVKM. J gave up 6 bases and V 5 bases, and 11 bases lay outside the gene matches. CDR3 residues: CASSTEGRGADTQYF. CDR3 bases: TGTGCCAGCAGTACCGAGGGGAGGGGCGCGGATACGCAGTATTTT.

The chain employs TRBV6-2 or TRBV6-3 and TRBJ1-5; D ambiguous. V lost 6 bases and J lost 5, with 8 bases in between. Germline V gene sequence: CDR1 MNHEY, CDR2 SVGEGT. The CDR3 length is 12 residues. The CDR3 nucleotides read TGTGCCAGCAGCAACAGTGATCAGCCCCAGCATTTT. Translated, it gives CASSNSDQPQHF.

The gene calls are TRBV3-1 (or the pseudogene TRBV3-2) and TRBJ2-5; 11 positions match TRBD2. The length of the CDR3 is 16 residues. CDR1 is LGHDT, CDR2 YNNKEL, per germline (reference sequence). V shed 4 bases and J 4 bases; nucleotides not matched to a gene: 8. The DNA of the CDR3 is TGTGCCAGCAGCCGGGGTAGCGGGGGGGGCAGAGAGACCCAGTACTTC. Protein: CASSRGSGGGRETQYF.

This chain links TRBV25-1 with TRBJ1-6; tentative D call: TRBD1 (6 bases). Trimming cost V 4 bases and J 4 bases, with 11 bases left between them. The CDR3 sequence is 15 residues long. CDR1 MGHDK and CDR2 SYGVNS come from the germline V gene. CDR3 DNA sequence: TGTGCCAGCAGTGTTGACAGGACGTATAATTCACCCCTCCACTTT. Translating gives CASSVDRTYNSPLHF.

Only one count was recorded for this clone. The chain is built from TRBV7-2 and TRBJ1-1, with 8 bases aligning to TRBD1. CDR3 size: 14 residues. Germline lookup yields CDR1 SGHTA and CDR2 FQGNSA. Losses at the gene ends were 2 bases for V and 6 bases for J; bases not matched to a gene: 5. CDR3 sequence (DNA): TGTGCCAGCAGCTTACAGGGGGCGGCGGCTGAAGCTTTCTTT. This sequence encodes CASSLQGAAAEAFF.

A few counts support this clone. The chain carries TRBV19 and TRBJ1-2, with TRBD1 matching 7 bases. This CDR3 is built from 15 residues. Trimming took 8 bases from V and 4 from J; bases not matched to a gene: 13. Germline V gene lookup returns CDR1 LNHDA and CDR2 SQIVND (reference sequence). The CDR3 here is CASSRGTAEGYGYTF. The CDR3 DNA follows: TGTGCCAGTTCTAGGGGGACAGCCGAGGGCTATGGCTACACCTTC.

The chain combines TRBV7-3 with TRBJ1-2; the match to TRBD1 covers 8 bases. The CDR3 contains 13 residues. With V trimmed by 5 bases and J by 4 bases, 3 bases remained unmatched. Germline V CDR1 and CDR2: SGHTA, FQGTGA. The CDR3, as DNA: TGTGCCAGCAGCCCTGACAGGGGCTATGGCTACACCTTC. Its protein product is CASSPDRGYGYTF.

The CDR3 sequence: CASSVGQGQGSPKTF. DNA for the CDR3: TGTGCCAGCAGCGTAGGACAGGGACAGGGATCCCCGAAAACCTTC. V usage is TRBV9 and J usage is TRBJ1-2; 9 bases fit TRBD1. J was trimmed by 14 bases and V by 0 bases; bases with no gene match: 14. Germline assignment: CDR1 SGDLS and CDR2 YYNGEE. CDR3 length equals 15 residues.

In this sample, this clone turned up once. The V gene is TRBV7-6, the J gene TRBJ1-1; possibly TRBD1 for D (5 bases). The germline V gene has CDR1 SGHVS and CDR2 FNYEAQ. The germline V and J ends were trimmed by 1 base and 0 bases, with 15 bases remaining between them. The CDR3 totals 17 residues. CDR3 DNA: TGTGCCAGCAGCTTAGGTACCCCCGGGGGGATGAACACTGAAGCTTTCTTT. This sequence encodes CASSLGTPGGMNTEAFF.

The chain combines TRBV5-4 with TRBJ2-5, with 7 bases aligning to TRBD2. Losses at the gene ends were 0 bases for V and 5 bases for J; bases not matched to a gene: 4. The CDR3 totals 14 residues. Germline-derived CDR1 and CDR2 are SGHNT and YYREEE (reference sequence). CDR3 protein: CASSLGVSGETQYF. For the CDR3, the DNA is TGTGCCAGCAGCTTGGGTGTTAGCGGGGAGACCCAGTACTTC.

This clone has more than one count but fewer than ten. The CDR3 sequence is CASSLDPGMNTEAFF. The CDR3 DNA follows: TGTGCCAGCAGCTTGGACCCGGGGATGAACACTGAAGCTTTCTTT. This chain uses TRBV5-4 with TRBJ1-1; D gene ambiguous. V was clipped by 0 bases and J by 0 bases, with 9 bases between them. The CDR3 is 15 amino acids. Germline CDR1 and CDR2: SGHNT and YYREEE (reference sequence).

A few counts support this clone. V gene TRBV5-1 combines with J gene TRBJ1-1; D possibly corresponds to TRBD1 (5 bases). The CDR3 is 16 residues long. Trimming left V 4 bases short and J 0 bases short, with 16 bases between. Germline CDR1 and CDR2: SGHRS and YFSETQ. The CDR3 sequence is CASSGGTQTLNTEAFF. The CDR3 bases are TGCGCCAGCAGCGGAGGGACTCAGACACTGAACACTGAAGCTTTCTTT.

The V gene is TRBV6-5, the J gene TRBJ1-1, with a tentative D call TRBD1 (5 bases). Trimming took off 0 bases at V and 4 bases at J, with 9 bases between the two ends. The CDR3 has 14 amino acids. In germline, CDR1 is MNHEY, CDR2 SVGAGI. This CDR3 is CASSYSRGTTEAFF. The CDR3, as DNA: TGTGCCAGCAGTTACTCTAGGGGAACCACTGAAGCTTTCTTT.

The gene calls are TRBV29-1 and TRBJ1-4, with 9 nucleotides matching TRBD1. Germline trimming cut 5 bases from V and 8 bases from J; bases unmatched to any gene: 3. Germline CDR1 SQVTM, CDR2 ANQGSEA. There are 12 residues in the CDR3. CDR3 protein: CSVQQGAEKLFF. DNA of the CDR3: TGCAGCGTTCAACAGGGGGCAGAAAAACTGTTTTTT.

The CDR3 bases are TGCAGCGTTGGTCAGGTCCTTAGCACAGATACGCAGTATTTT. This sequence encodes CSVGQVLSTDTQYF. The V call is TRBV29-1, the J call TRBJ2-3; the D is unclear. Germline CDR1 is SQVTM and CDR2 is ANQGSEA. This CDR3 is built from 14 residues. Between the trimmed V and J ends, which lost 4 bases and 0 bases, there was a span of 11 bases.

The chain combines TRBV24-1 with TRBJ2-1; 10 bases agree with TRBD2. CDR1 and CDR2 (germline): KGHDR, SFDVKD. This CDR3 spans 16 amino acids. The junction had 4 bases not matched to a gene; V was cut back by 3 bases and J by 3 bases. This CDR3 is CATSDALAGVYNEQFF. The CDR3 DNA reads as TGTGCCACCAGTGATGCCCTAGCGGGAGTCTACAATGAGCAGTTCTTC.

V is TRBV19 and J is TRBJ2-3; 9 bases match TRBD2. This CDR3 contains 17 residues. Germline-derived CDR1 and CDR2 are LNHDA and SQIVND (reference sequence). The V gene end was trimmed by 6 bases and the J gene end by 1 base; junction bases not matched to a gene: 11. DNA for the CDR3: TGTGCCAGTAGCGCTCCGGGACTAGCTACCGGCACAGATACGCAGTATTTT. The encoded protein is CASSAPGLATGTDTQYF.

The V gene is TRBV5-4, the J gene TRBJ1-4, with a tentative D call TRBD1 (5 bases). Germline-derived CDR1 and CDR2 are SGHNT and YYREEE (reference sequence). The germline V and J ends were trimmed by 4 bases and 2 bases, with 15 bases remaining between them. There are 16 residues in the CDR3. The CDR3 DNA sequence: TGTGCCAGCAGCGTCGCGGGCGGGGACACTAATGAAAAACTGTTTTTT. It translates to CASSVAGGDTNEKLFF. The full variable domain, its missing parts supplied by reference TRBV5-4 and TRBJ1-4, is ETGVTQSPTHLIKTRGQQVTLRCSSQSGHNTVSWYQQALGQGPQFIFQYYREEENGRGNFPPRFSGLQFPNYSSELNVNALELDDSALYLCASSVAGGDTNEKLFFGSGTQLSVL.

The genes are TRBV6-5 and TRBJ2-7; tentative D call: TRBD1 (6 bases). The germline V and J ends were trimmed by 5 bases and 2 bases, with 10 bases remaining between them. Germline V gene lookup returns CDR1 MNHEY and CDR2 SVGAGI. The CDR3 sequence is 13 residues long. As DNA, the CDR3 is TGTGCCAGCAGTCCACAGGGACCCTACGAGCAGTACTTC. It specifies CASSPQGPYEQYF.

The rearrangement uses TRBV18 and TRBJ2-3, with D tentatively TRBD1 (5 bases). The V gene's germline CDR1 is KGHSH and CDR2 LQKENI. Trimming shortened V by 3 bases and J by 2 bases, and 9 bases separated the two germline ends. CDR3 size: 14 residues. CDR3 residues: CASSPGQSTDTQYF. CDR3 bases: TGTGCCAGCTCACCGGGGCAGTCCACAGATACGCAGTATTTT.

The CDR3 DNA is TGCGCCAGCAGCTTGGTCCGGGGGGGGACCCAGTACTTC. Protein sequence: CASSLVRGGTQYF. The chain combines TRBV5-1 with TRBJ2-5, with 8 bases fitting TRBD2. Germline V lookup: CDR1 SGHRS, CDR2 YFSETQ. Trimming removed 0 bases from V and 7 bases from J; junction bases left unmatched: 2. The CDR3 has 13 residues. Complete variable domain (other parts from reference TRBV5-1 and TRBJ2-5): KAGVTQTPRYLIKTRGQQVTLSCSPISGHRSVSWYQQTPGQGLQFLFEYFSETQRNKGNFPGRFSGRQFSNSRSEMNVSTLELGDSALYLCASSLVRGGTQYFGPGTRLLVL.

This clone was detected a few times. The chain joins TRBV3-1 (or the pseudogene TRBV3-2) to TRBJ2-4, with 8 bases lining up with TRBD1. V trimming: 8 bases; J trimming: 7 bases; junction bases outside the gene matches: 10. This CDR3 spans 14 amino acids. Looked up from germline, CDR1 is LGHDT and CDR2 is YNNKEL (reference sequence). The CDR3 bases are TGTGCCAGCTCCCTTGGACAGGGCCGGAACATTCAGTACTTC. Amino acid sequence: CASSLGQGRNIQYF.